The present T cell receptor beta chain was sequenced within a study of T cells in Graves' hyperthyroidism and ophthalmopathy. Patients with uncontrolled infections, other autoimmune diseases, pregnancy or lactation were excluded. J gave up 5 bases and V 0 bases, and 9 bases lay outside the gene matches. This CDR3 has 16 amino acids. The germline V gene has CDR1 SGHRS and CDR2 YFSETQ. TCR beta CDR3 regions were amplified from RNA transcripts. HTBI primers were employed in a first-round RT-PCR of the TCR CDR3. MiXCR, run by TCRdb on the multiplex PCR reads, gives a single entry per CDR3 protein. This table holds 450,000 to 700,000 distinct CDR3 sequences, just over 45% found once. This clonotype occurred many times.

Sequencing used peripheral blood or thyroid tissue (not recorded which). The chain has TRBV5-1 and TRBJ2-5, with 8 bases that match TRBD2. This TCR came from an adult woman with Graves' disease, either hyperthyroidism or ophthalmopathy (not recorded which). CDR3 region: CASSLAGGGPAETQYF. CDR3 DNA: TGCGCCAGCAGCTTGGCGGGCGGGGGGCCCGCTGAGACCCAGTACTTC. Together with reference TRBV5-1 and TRBJ2-5, the CDR3 gives the full variable domain: KAGVTQTPRYLIKTRGQQVTLSCSPISGHRSVSWYQQTPGQGLQFLFEYFSETQRNKGNFPGRFSGRQFSNSRSEMNVSTLELGDSALYLCASSLAGGGPAETQYFGPGTRLLVL.